The sequence of this T cell receptor beta chain was determined in a study of blood T cell repertoires in COVID-19. Study-wide context: T cells, B-cell-depleted T cells, or PBMCs provided the cDNA or gDNA that served as material.

TCRdb keeps only in-frame clones here, not all; method: immunoSEQ multiplex PCR. The sample lists some 210,000 clones, 75% to 90% seen once, with around 9% in the top ten. Assignments of participants to cohorts depended upon their own reported clinical history. J was trimmed by 1 base and V by 3 bases; bases with no gene match: 8. CDR3 length: 17 amino acids. Germline CDR1 and CDR2: SGHRS and YFSETQ. Sequences were obtained from PBMCs or T cells enriched from blood (not recorded which). The chain recombines TRBV5-1 with TRBJ1-1; 11 nucleotides agree with TRBD1. This TCR derives from a middle-aged man who had recovered from COVID-19. Written as DNA, the CDR3 is TGCGCCAGCAGCTGGGGTGGACAGGGGGCCCCGAACACTGAAGCTTTCTTT. This encodes CASSWGGQGAPNTEAFF. The variable domain in full, completed from reference TRBV5-1 and TRBJ1-1, reads KAGVTQTPRYLIKTRGQQVTLSCSPISGHRSVSWYQQTPGQGLQFLFEYFSETQRNKGNFPGRFSGRQFSNSRSEMNVSTLELGDSALYLCASSWGGQGAPNTEAFFGQGTRLTVV.